Presented here are 32 T cell receptor beta chains from one specimen sequenced in a study of T cells after posttransplantation cyclophosphamide. Sequencing used immunoSEQ multiplex PCR; TCRdb keeps in-frame clones, though not all of them. In the table there are about 32,000 clones, 90% to 95% of which are singletons. Cells defined as naive were viable CD3+CD4+ or CD3+CD8+ and CCR7+CD45RA+CD45RO-CD95-CD27+CD28+. Sample: naive CD4+ T cells sorted from PBMCs. The receptors come from a woman aged 60 to 75 in good health, CMV-negative, and a related stem cell transplant donor.

The chain links TRBV27 to TRBJ2-7, with D perhaps matching TRBD2 (5 bases). Germline V lookup: CDR1 MNHEY, CDR2 SMNVEV (reference sequence). Trimming removed 7 bases from V and 5 bases from J, with 18 bases in between. There are 14 residues in the CDR3. The CDR3 DNA is TGTGCCAGCAAAGCCGGCCGGGGTAGTAACGAGCAGTACTTC. Its translation: CASKAGRGSNEQYF.

The chain is built from TRBV15 and TRBJ2-6; D remains unclear. The V and J ends lost 7 bases and 0 bases respectively, with 4 bases between them. CDR1 LNHNV and CDR2 YYDKDF come from the germline V gene (reference sequence). The CDR3 spans 13 residues. CDR3: CATTNSGANVLTF. The DNA of the CDR3 is TGTGCCACCACAAACTCTGGGGCCAACGTCCTGACTTTC.

V and J are TRBV9 and TRBJ1-4; TRBD1 aligns across 7 bases. Unmatched junction bases numbered 15, after V lost 3 bases and J lost 13 bases. In germline, CDR1 is SGDLS, CDR2 YYNGEE. This CDR3 region has 15 residues. In DNA, the CDR3 is TGTGCCAGCAGCGCACGGACAGGAGGGCCTTGGGGACTGTTTTTT. The encoded protein is CASSARTGGPWGLFF.

The genes are TRBV7-2 and TRBJ2-7, with TRBD2 as a possible D gene (6 bases). CDR1 and CDR2 from the germline V gene are SGHTA and FQGNSA. V shed 6 bases and J shed 0 bases, with 12 bases lying between them. The CDR3 is 14 amino acids. The DNA of the CDR3 is TGTGCCAGCAGAACTGACGGGAGCTCCTACGAGCAGTACTTC. It translates to CASRTDGSSYEQYF.

The rearrangement uses TRBV7-3 and TRBJ2-1; possibly TRBD2 for D (6 bases). The CDR3 length is 14 residues. The V gene's germline CDR1 is SGHTA and CDR2 FQGTGA. Between the trimmed V and J ends, which lost 3 bases and 8 bases, there was a span of 14 bases. The chain's CDR3 is CASSFYSRGDEQFF. The CDR3, as DNA: TGTGCCAGCAGCTTCTACTCACGCGGGGATGAGCAGTTCTTC.

Only one count was recorded for this clone. V is TRBV5-4 and J is TRBJ2-7; 8 nucleotides line up with TRBD1. CDR3 length equals 15 residues. Germline values: CDR1 SGHNT, CDR2 YYREEE (reference sequence). J was trimmed by 1 base and V by 0 bases; bases with no gene match: 3. CDR3 sequence reads: CASSLVGTGSYEQYF. The DNA of the CDR3 is TGTGCCAGCAGCTTGGTAGGGACAGGATCCTACGAGCAGTACTTC.

The CDR3 nucleotides read TGTGCCAGCAGTTACTCGTCACAGAGAGAGTCCGAGCAGTACTTC. Translation gives CASSYSSQRESEQYF. V usage is TRBV6-6 and J usage is TRBJ2-7; D is unresolved. In germline, CDR1 is MNHNY, CDR2 SVGAGI (reference sequence). The CDR3 is 15 amino acids. With 0 bases removed from V and 6 bases from J, the gap between germline ends came to 15 bases.

As DNA, the CDR3 is TGTGCCAGCCTTAAACGGACTAGCGGGGGGAAACAAGAGACCCAGTACTTC. This encodes CASLKRTSGGKQETQYF. V is TRBV28 and J is TRBJ2-5; TRBD2 matches at 14 bases. With V trimmed by 8 bases and J by 2 bases, 10 bases remained unmatched. The CDR3 consists of 17 residues. The germline V gene encodes CDR1 MDHEN and CDR2 SYDVKM. Full variable domain (missing parts from reference TRBV28 and TRBJ2-5): DVKVTQSSRYLVKRTGEKVFLECVQDMDHENMFWYRQDPGLGLRLIYFSYDVKMKEKGDIPEGYSVSREKKERFSLILESASTNQTSMYLCASLKRTSGGKQETQYFGPGTRLLVL.

The chain employs TRBV27 and TRBJ1-2, with D perhaps TRBD1 (6 bases). CDR1 is MNHEY, CDR2 SMNVEV, per germline (reference sequence). The CDR3 extends over 14 amino acids. V was pared by 0 bases and J by 8 bases, with 13 bases between. This CDR3 is CASSLSPGAGGYTF. CDR3 nucleotides: TGTGCCAGCAGTTTATCCCCAGGGGCCGGGGGCTACACCTTC.

The chain couples TRBV20-1 to TRBJ2-7, with a tentative D call TRBD1 (6 bases). V was trimmed by 3 bases and J by 6 bases, leaving 9 bases between them. The CDR3 runs 11 residues. Looked up from germline, CDR1 is DFQATT and CDR2 is SNEGSKA (reference sequence). CDR3 in amino acids: CSASSGVEQYF. CDR3 DNA: TGCAGTGCTAGTTCAGGGGTCGAGCAGTACTTC.

The V call is TRBV6-5, the J call TRBJ1-6, with D uncertain. The germline CDR1 and CDR2 sequences are MNHEY and SVGAGI. Trimming cost V 6 bases and J 6 bases, with 9 bases left between them. This CDR3 contains 13 residues. The CDR3 DNA reads TGTGCCAGCAGACTATCGACTAATTCACCCCTCCACTTT. It encodes CASRLSTNSPLHF.

The chain uses TRBV4-1 and TRBJ1-2; D is uncertain. Germline V lookup: CDR1 MGHRA, CDR2 YSYEKL. The CDR3 loop spans 16 amino acids. The V gene lost 3 bases and the J gene lost 1 base, with 15 bases spanning the gap. The CDR3 loop reads CASSQSGDAGNYGYTF. CDR3 nucleotide sequence: TGCGCCAGCAGCCAGTCCGGTGATGCGGGTAACTATGGCTACACCTTC.

This chain connects TRBV10-1 to TRBJ2-3; TRBD2 agrees at 11 bases. In germline, CDR1 is WNHNN, CDR2 SYGVQD (reference sequence). The CDR3 is 15 amino acids. Trimming at V came to 4 bases and at J to 4 bases, leaving 4 bases not matched to a gene. This CDR3 is CASSAVAGGPDTQYF. CDR3 bases: TGCGCCAGCAGTGCGGTAGCGGGGGGGCCAGATACGCAGTATTTT.

This clone was detected only once. The genes are TRBV11-2 and TRBJ1-4; 8 nucleotides align to TRBD1. J was trimmed by 2 bases and V by 6 bases; bases with no gene match: 14. CDR1 is SGHAT, CDR2 FQNNGV, per germline. This CDR3 region has 18 residues. CDR3 sequence: CASRRAGGKLSTNEKLFF. In DNA, the CDR3 is TGTGCCAGCAGACGTGCAGGGGGCAAATTGTCGACTAATGAAAAACTGTTTTTT.

The J gene is TRBJ2-1, the V gene TRBV5-1; 9 positions agree with TRBD1. From germline, CDR1 is SGHRS and CDR2 YFSETQ. V was pared by 0 bases and J by 16 bases, with 5 bases of the junction left unmatched. The length of the CDR3 is 12 residues. The CDR3 sequence: CASSLGDREGFF. The DNA of the CDR3 is TGCGCCAGCAGCTTGGGGGACAGGGAGGGATTCTTC.

V and J are TRBV28 and TRBJ2-3, with a possible D match to TRBD2 (7 bases). Germline V gene sequence: CDR1 MDHEN, CDR2 SYDVKM. V was pared by 3 bases and J by 4 bases, with 14 bases between. The CDR3 is 15 residues long. The CDR3 DNA follows: TGTGCCAGCAGTTTCGAACAGGGAGGGCCAGATACGCAGTATTTT. It specifies CASSFEQGGPDTQYF.

This rearrangement joins TRBV7-2 to TRBJ2-6; 7 bases map to TRBD1. J lost 4 bases, V lost 5 bases, and 5 bases had no gene match. The germline V gene encodes CDR1 SGHTA and CDR2 FQGNSA. The CDR3 runs 15 residues. CDR3 coding DNA: TGTGCCAGCAGCCGGGACAGTCCGGGGGCCAACGTCCTGACTTTC. Translating gives CASSRDSPGANVLTF.

The rearrangement uses TRBV5-4 and TRBJ2-1; 13 nucleotides align to TRBD2. The V segment lost 4 bases and the J segment 6 bases; nucleotides outside the gene matches: 4. The CDR3 contains 15 residues. CDR1 and CDR2 from the germline V gene are SGHNT and YYREEE (reference sequence). CDR3 sequence: CASSPGLAGSNEQFF. The CDR3 DNA sequence: TGTGCCAGCAGCCCGGGACTAGCGGGGTCCAATGAGCAGTTCTTC.

The CDR3, as DNA: TGTGCCAGCACCCTCACTAGAACGAACACCGGGGAGCTGTTTTTT. Its translation is CASTLTRTNTGELFF. The gene calls are TRBV7-2 and TRBJ2-2; D is possibly TRBD2 (5 bases). V lost 7 bases and J lost 0, with 12 bases in between. This CDR3 is built from 15 residues. Germline lookup yields CDR1 SGHTA and CDR2 FQGNSA.

This clone was seen a handful of times. CDR3 loop: CASSLFGAGRGNYGYTF. The DNA for the CDR3 is TGTGCCAGCAGTTTATTCGGGGCGGGCCGGGGGAACTATGGCTACACCTTC. The rearrangement uses TRBV27 and TRBJ1-2; D is possibly TRBD1 (5 bases). Trimming removed 1 base from V and 2 bases from J, with 17 bases in between. CDR3 length: 17 residues. From germline, CDR1 is MNHEY and CDR2 SMNVEV (reference sequence).

To note about this clone: The same CDR3 can be traced to other DNA sequences in this sample. This sequence joins TRBV6-6 and TRBJ1-2; 7 bases are a match to TRBD1. J lost 3 bases, V lost 7 bases, and 2 bases had no gene match. Germline V gene data show CDR1 as MNHNY and CDR2 as SVGAGI (reference sequence). This CDR3 spans 12 amino acids. The CDR3 spells CASTQGDYGYTF. The CDR3 DNA reads as TGTGCCAGCACCCAGGGGGACTATGGCTACACCTTC.

This clone was seen only once. The chain couples TRBV28 to TRBJ1-5; D is possibly TRBD1 (5 bases). CDR1 MDHEN and CDR2 SYDVKM come from the germline V gene. The CDR3 totals 16 residues. Trimming cost V 6 bases and J 6 bases, with 21 bases left between them. CDR3 coding DNA: TGTGCCAGCAGCCCGGCTGGGGGGTGGGAGGTTCAGCCCCAGCATTTT. This sequence encodes CASSPAGGWEVQPQHF.

This clone was seen only a few times. The V call is TRBV19, the J call TRBJ1-6; 7 nucleotides line up with TRBD1. Germline V lookup: CDR1 LNHDA, CDR2 SQIVND (reference sequence). Trimming removed 4 bases from V and 5 bases from J; junction bases left unmatched: 5. The CDR3 loop spans 15 amino acids. Here the CDR3 reads CASSRGGQHNSPLHF. In DNA form, the CDR3 reads TGTGCCAGTAGTAGAGGGGGACAGCATAATTCACCCCTCCACTTT.

V is TRBV5-1 and J is TRBJ1-6; a weak D match, TRBD1 (6 bases). Trimming stripped 0 bases from V and 10 bases from J, with 14 bases between. CDR1 is SGHRS, CDR2 YFSETQ, per germline. The CDR3 is made up of 15 amino acids. CDR3 nucleotides: TGCGCCAGCAGCTTGGGGTGGCAGGGGCAGTCACCCCTCCACTTT. Its protein product is CASSLGWQGQSPLHF.

The J gene is TRBJ1-2, the V gene TRBV6-5, with 8 bases fitting TRBD1. CDR1 is MNHEY, CDR2 SVGAGI, per germline. V lost 2 bases, J lost 7 bases, and 9 bases stayed unmatched. This CDR3 spans 15 amino acids. CDR3 nucleotides: TGTGCCAGCAGTTACGGGACAGGAGGCTCGGGTGGCTACACCTTC. This codes for CASSYGTGGSGGYTF.

The sample holds one count of this clone. The chain links TRBV27 to TRBJ2-1, with 9 bases lining up with TRBD1. In germline, CDR1 is MNHEY, CDR2 SMNVEV (reference sequence). The V and J ends lost 5 bases and 8 bases, in that order; junction bases with no gene match: 10. The CDR3 covers 15 residues. The CDR3 sequence: CASSTRPGTGYEQFF. The CDR3 nucleotides read TGTGCCAGCAGTACTCGTCCCGGGACAGGGTATGAGCAGTTCTTC.

CDR3 loop: CASSLVSGDNEQFF. The CDR3 DNA reads as TGCGCCAGCAGCTTGGTCAGCGGGGACAATGAGCAGTTCTTC. The J gene is TRBJ2-1, the V gene TRBV5-1; 7 bases map to TRBD2. Trimming removed 0 bases from V and 5 bases from J; junction bases left unmatched: 2. The CDR3 covers 14 residues. CDR1 SGHRS and CDR2 YFSETQ come from the germline V gene.

The chain couples TRBV28 to TRBJ2-7; 8 bases match TRBD1. Losses at the gene ends were 9 bases for V and 4 bases for J; bases not matched to a gene: 17. CDR3 size: 16 residues. The germline V gene encodes CDR1 MDHEN and CDR2 SYDVKM. This chain's CDR3 is CASIAGPRTGFYEQYF. As DNA, the CDR3 is TGTGCCAGTATCGCGGGACCGAGGACAGGGTTTTACGAGCAGTACTTC.

V is TRBV4-1 and J is TRBJ2-7, with 7 positions matching TRBD1. Germline V CDR1 and CDR2: MGHRA, YSYEKL. The CDR3 length is 15 residues. V was pared by 0 bases and J by 2 bases, with 4 bases of the junction left unmatched. The CDR3 DNA reads TGCGCCAGCAGCCAAGATCCAGGGGGACCCTACGAGCAGTACTTC. Its translation is CASSQDPGGPYEQYF.

V gene TRBV2 combines with J gene TRBJ2-7; TRBD2 agrees at 10 bases. The CDR3 covers 18 residues. Looked up from germline, CDR1 is SNHLY and CDR2 is FYNNEI. The junction had 14 bases not matched to a gene; V was cut back by 4 bases and J by 2 bases. CDR3 coding DNA: TGTGCCAGCAGTGTAGCGCCATCTAGCGGGGGCCGCGCCTACGAGCAGTACTTC. Encoded protein: CASSVAPSSGGRAYEQYF.

The J gene is TRBJ2-7, the V gene TRBV9; 9 bases match TRBD2. The CDR3 covers 15 residues. J was trimmed by 3 bases and V by 0 bases; bases with no gene match: 4. The V gene's germline CDR1 is SGDLS and CDR2 YYNGEE. CDR3 DNA: TGTGCCAGCAGCGTAGGTCTAGCGGGGAGCTACGAGCAGTACTTC. Its translation: CASSVGLAGSYEQYF.

The rearrangement uses TRBV7-9 and TRBJ1-2; D gene unclear. This CDR3 is 14 amino acids long. V lost 5 bases to trimming and J lost 7 bases, with 17 bases between them. Germline CDR1 and CDR2: SEHNR and FQNEAQ (reference sequence). CDR3 sequence (DNA): TGTGCCAGCAGCCAGACCCTAGGGAGCGGTGGCTACACCTTC. It encodes CASSQTLGSGGYTF. The full variable domain, its missing parts supplied by reference TRBV7-9 and TRBJ1-2, is DTGVSQNPRHKITKRGQNVTFRCDPISEHNRLYWYRQTLGQGPEFLTYFQNEAQLEKSRLLSDRFSAERPKGSFSTLEIQRTEQGDSAMYLCASSQTLGSGGYTFGSGTRLTVV.